This T cell receptor beta chain originates from a study of shared T cell receptors in the human thymus. The assay was immunoSEQ multiplex PCR, and TCRdb's table has in-frame clones only and misses some. The table records 700,000 or so clones, around 85% of them present only once. Per germline, CDR1 SGHNT and CDR2 YYREEE (reference sequence). The ends lost 1 base at V and 6 bases at J; junction bases unmatched: 5. CDR3 length: 14 residues. Separately, the same data were catalogued under a study of human thymus T cells. This second study notes: Corrective surgery for congenital heart defects was being performed on the healthy Finnish infants who were the donors. Thymic tissue was derived from resections collected during corrective heart surgery.

This receptor was obtained from a girl under three years old with a congenital heart defect. Input material: thymocytes. V gene TRBV5-4 combines with J gene TRBJ2-3, with 7 bases identical to TRBD2. The CDR3 sequence is CASSLKQGGDTQYF. The CDR3 DNA is TGTGCCAGCAGCTTGAAGCAGGGAGGGGATACGCAGTATTTT.